This is a list of T cell receptor beta chains from one sample in a study of blood T cell repertoires in COVID-19. TCRdb keeps only in-frame clones here, not all; method: immunoSEQ multiplex PCR. The sample consists of over 200,000 clones, about 91% of them appearing once. The material sequenced was PBMCs or T cells enriched from blood (not recorded which). Receptors originate from a human donor in a cohort exposed to, infected with or recovered from COVID-19 (not recorded which). The donor label of this sample is uncertain. The CDR3 runs from the conserved cysteine through the conserved F or W. Fields, in order: clone size, D gene, V gene, J gene, CDR3 protein, CDR3 DNA. A D gene is named only where the DNA matches it firmly. The listing skips clone size in some rows; elsewhere it reads once, few, many or a size class.

clone_size: once; d_call: TRBD1; v_call: TRBV5-1; j_call: TRBJ1-1; cdr3_aa: CASSWGDREAFF; cdr3_nt: TGCGCCAGCAGCTGGGGGGACAGGGAAGCTTTCTTT
clone_size: NA; d_call: TRBD1; v_call: TRBV6-5; j_call: TRBJ1-2; cdr3_aa: CASSLGQANYGYTF; cdr3_nt: TGTGCCAGCAGTTTAGGACAGGCAAACTATGGCTACACCTTC
clone_size: NA; d_call: TRBD1; v_call: TRBV11-2; j_call: TRBJ1-3; cdr3_aa: CASSEGAAGNTIYF; cdr3_nt: TGTGCCAGCAGCGAGGGGGCCGCGGGAAACACCATATATTTT
clone_size: NA; d_call: NA; v_call: TRBV29-1; j_call: TRBJ1-1; cdr3_aa: CSVEDGRGGSAEAFF; cdr3_nt: TGCAGCGTTGAAGATGGGCGCGGGGGATCGGCTGAAGCTTTCTTT
clone_size: NA; d_call: TRBD1; v_call: TRBV3-1/TRBV3-2; j_call: TRBJ1-4; cdr3_aa: CASSQWGQGAGEEKLFF; cdr3_nt: TGTGCCAGCAGCCAATGGGGACAGGGGGCCGGGGAAGAAAAACTGTTTTTT
clone_size: NA; d_call: NA; v_call: TRBV2; j_call: TRBJ2-5; cdr3_aa: CASSDEAGVGETQYF; cdr3_nt: TGTGCCAGCAGTGATGAAGCAGGGGTGGGGGAGACCCAGTACTTC
clone_size: NA; d_call: NA; v_call: TRBV19; j_call: TRBJ1-4; cdr3_aa: CASRLKGQGGEKLFF; cdr3_nt: TGTGCCAGTAGGCTGAAGGGACAAGGGGGTGAAAAACTGTTTTTT
clone_size: NA; d_call: NA; v_call: TRBV7-2; j_call: TRBJ2-5; cdr3_aa: CASSLEGEKGETQYF; cdr3_nt: TGTGCCAGCAGCTTAGAGGGGGAGAAGGGAGAGACCCAGTACTTC
clone_size: NA; d_call: NA; v_call: TRBV19; j_call: TRBJ1-1; cdr3_aa: CASNREGTEAFF; cdr3_nt: TGTGCCAGTAACAGGGAGGGAACTGAAGCTTTCTTT
clone_size: NA; d_call: NA; v_call: TRBV21-1; j_call: TRBJ1-5; cdr3_aa: CASSERGGNIGQPQHF; cdr3_nt: TGTGCCAGCAGCGAAAGAGGCGGGAATATCGGTCAGCCCCAGCATTTT
clone_size: NA; d_call: TRBD1; v_call: TRBV19; j_call: TRBJ2-7; cdr3_aa: CASVGQHEQYF; cdr3_nt: TGTGCCAGTGTGGGACAGCACGAGCAGTACTTC
clone_size: NA; d_call: TRBD2; v_call: TRBV11-2; j_call: TRBJ2-1; cdr3_aa: CASSPGLAGDNEQFF; cdr3_nt: TGTGCCAGCAGCCCGGGACTAGCGGGGGATAATGAGCAGTTCTTC
clone_size: NA; d_call: TRBD1; v_call: TRBV6-1; j_call: TRBJ1-2; cdr3_aa: CASSDRQGVRGYTF; cdr3_nt: TGTGCCAGCAGTGATAGGCAGGGGGTCCGTGGCTACACCTTC
clone_size: NA; d_call: NA; v_call: TRBV9; j_call: TRBJ1-3; cdr3_aa: CASSVGRRPDSGNTIYF; cdr3_nt: TGTGCCAGCAGCGTAGGAAGGAGACCTGACTCTGGAAACACCATATATTTT
clone_size: once; d_call: NA; v_call: TRBV30; j_call: TRBJ2-2; cdr3_aa: CAGGRTGELFF; cdr3_nt: TGTGCCGGGGGGCGCACCGGGGAGCTGTTTTTT
clone_size: NA; d_call: NA; v_call: TRBV7-2; j_call: TRBJ2-2; cdr3_aa: CASSTTSQGFTGELFF; cdr3_nt: TGTGCCAGCAGCACGACGAGTCAGGGTTTCACCGGGGAGCTGTTTTTT
clone_size: NA; d_call: TRBD2; v_call: TRBV5-4; j_call: TRBJ2-1; cdr3_aa: CASSSGGGSYNEQFF; cdr3_nt: TGTGCCAGCAGCTCAGGCGGGGGGAGTTACAATGAGCAGTTCTTC
clone_size: NA; d_call: NA; v_call: TRBV20-1; j_call: TRBJ2-7; cdr3_aa: CSATRDYEQYF; cdr3_nt: TGCAGTGCTACCCGGGACTACGAGCAGTACTTC
clone_size: NA; d_call: NA; v_call: TRBV11-3; j_call: TRBJ2-7; cdr3_aa: CASSLDPPRSREEQYF; cdr3_nt: TGTGCCAGCAGCTTAGACCCCCCCCGTAGCCGAGAAGAGCAGTACTTC
clone_size: NA; d_call: TRBD1; v_call: TRBV7-6; j_call: TRBJ2-7; cdr3_aa: CASSLEIADRDYEQYF; cdr3_nt: TGTGCCAGCAGCTTAGAGATCGCGGACAGGGACTACGAGCAGTACTTC
clone_size: NA; d_call: TRBD1; v_call: TRBV24-1; j_call: TRBJ2-3; cdr3_aa: CATSDSGQGATDTQYF; cdr3_nt: TGTGCCACCAGTGATTCTGGGCAGGGGGCCACAGATACGCAGTATTTT
clone_size: NA; d_call: TRBD1; v_call: TRBV11-2; j_call: TRBJ1-2; cdr3_aa: CASRSPGQPTKGYGYTF; cdr3_nt: TGTGCCAGCAGGTCTCCGGGACAGCCTACAAAGGGCTATGGCTACACCTTC
clone_size: once; d_call: NA; v_call: TRBV2; j_call: TRBJ2-1; cdr3_aa: CASSEGPSSYNEQFF; cdr3_nt: TGTGCCAGCAGTGAGGGGCCCAGTTCATACAATGAGCAGTTCTTC
clone_size: NA; d_call: NA; v_call: TRBV6-8; j_call: TRBJ2-3; cdr3_aa: CASSSLPPREARGRSWTDTQYF; cdr3_nt: TGTGCCAGCAGTTCACTCCCACCCAGGGAGGCGCGGGGAAGAAGTTGGACAGATACGCAGTATTTT
clone_size: NA; d_call: NA; v_call: TRBV3-1/TRBV3-2; j_call: TRBJ1-3; cdr3_aa: CASSQASSLLLSGNTIYF; cdr3_nt: TGTGCCAGCAGCCAAGCCTCTTCCCTCTTACTCTCTGGAAACACCATATATTTT
clone_size: NA; d_call: TRBD2; v_call: TRBV19; j_call: TRBJ2-1; cdr3_aa: CASSSGTSGRYEQFF; cdr3_nt: TGTGCCAGTAGTAGTGGGACTAGCGGGAGGTATGAGCAGTTCTTC
clone_size: NA; d_call: TRBD1; v_call: TRBV15; j_call: TRBJ1-1; cdr3_aa: CATSRKQGGNTEAFF; cdr3_nt: TGTGCCACCAGCAGAAAACAGGGGGGGAACACTGAAGCTTTCTTT
clone_size: NA; d_call: NA; v_call: TRBV6-5; j_call: TRBJ1-4; cdr3_aa: CASRVQGTTNEKLFF; cdr3_nt: TGTGCCAGCAGGGTTCAGGGGACAACTAATGAAAAACTGTTTTTT
clone_size: NA; d_call: NA; v_call: TRBV7-3; j_call: TRBJ1-1; cdr3_aa: CASSLRHMNTEAFF; cdr3_nt: TGTGCCAGCAGCTTACGACACATGAACACTGAAGCTTTCTTT
clone_size: NA; d_call: NA; v_call: TRBV3-1/TRBV3-2; j_call: TRBJ1-4; cdr3_aa: CASSTGNEKLFF; cdr3_nt: TGTGCCAGCAGCACAGGAAATGAAAAACTGTTTTTT
clone_size: NA; d_call: NA; v_call: TRBV24-1; j_call: TRBJ1-5; cdr3_aa: CASQGASNQPQHF; cdr3_nt: TGTGCCTCCCAAGGGGCGAGCAATCAGCCCCAGCATTTT
clone_size: few; d_call: TRBD1; v_call: TRBV10-3; j_call: TRBJ1-1; cdr3_aa: CAISEARGRGTEAFF; cdr3_nt: TGTGCCATCAGTGAGGCCAGGGGGCGTGGGACTGAAGCTTTCTTT
clone_size: NA; d_call: TRBD1; v_call: TRBV4-1; j_call: TRBJ2-7; cdr3_aa: CASSQGDRGRAHEQYF; cdr3_nt: TGCGCCAGCAGCCAGGGGGACAGGGGGCGTGCACACGAGCAGTACTTC
clone_size: NA; d_call: TRBD1; v_call: TRBV11-3; j_call: TRBJ2-2; cdr3_aa: CASSSTGDGELFF; cdr3_nt: TGTGCCAGCAGCTCAACAGGGGACGGGGAGCTGTTTTTT
clone_size: NA; d_call: TRBD1; v_call: TRBV5-6; j_call: TRBJ1-5; cdr3_aa: CARTAGTGHLPQHF; cdr3_nt: TGTGCCAGAACGGCGGGGACAGGGCATCTGCCCCAGCATTTT
clone_size: NA; d_call: TRBD2; v_call: TRBV14; j_call: TRBJ2-2; cdr3_aa: CASSQERLAGGTGELFF; cdr3_nt: TGTGCCAGCAGCCAAGAAAGGCTAGCGGGGGGCACCGGGGAGCTGTTTTTT
clone_size: NA; d_call: NA; v_call: TRBV29-1; j_call: TRBJ2-7; cdr3_aa: CSVGLGPYEQYF; cdr3_nt: TGCAGCGTTGGGTTGGGCCCCTACGAGCAGTACTTC
clone_size: NA; d_call: TRBD1; v_call: TRBV4-1; j_call: TRBJ2-7; cdr3_aa: CASSSIDRGHREQYF; cdr3_nt: TGCGCCAGCAGCTCCATCGACAGGGGGCATAGGGAGCAGTACTTC
clone_size: NA; d_call: TRBD1; v_call: TRBV19; j_call: TRBJ1-3; cdr3_aa: CASSPGQPGNTIYF; cdr3_nt: TGTGCCAGTAGTCCGGGACAGCCTGGAAACACCATATATTTT
clone_size: once; d_call: TRBD2; v_call: TRBV4-3; j_call: TRBJ2-7; cdr3_aa: CASSQSPPGLAVPRAYEQYF; cdr3_nt: TGCGCCAGCAGCCAAAGCCCTCCGGGACTAGCGGTCCCCCGGGCCTACGAGCAGTACTTC
clone_size: NA; d_call: NA; v_call: TRBV30; j_call: TRBJ1-2; cdr3_aa: CAWSPGETLMRYTF; cdr3_nt: TGTGCCTGGAGCCCAGGGGAAACACTAATGCGCTACACCTTC
clone_size: NA; d_call: NA; v_call: TRBV4-2; j_call: TRBJ2-3; cdr3_aa: CASSQGRGITDTQYF; cdr3_nt: TGTGCCAGCAGCCAAGGCAGGGGAATCACAGATACGCAGTATTTT
clone_size: NA; d_call: TRBD2; v_call: TRBV9; j_call: TRBJ2-5; cdr3_aa: CASSVGLSGDQETQYF; cdr3_nt: TGTGCCAGCAGCGTAGGGCTTAGCGGGGACCAAGAGACCCAGTACTTC
clone_size: many; d_call: TRBD2; v_call: TRBV5-1; j_call: TRBJ2-1; cdr3_aa: CASSLRAGGENNEQFF; cdr3_nt: TGCGCCAGCAGCCTTCGGGCGGGGGGCGAGAACAATGAGCAGTTCTTC
clone_size: NA; d_call: TRBD1; v_call: TRBV5-4; j_call: TRBJ1-2; cdr3_aa: CASSTPGQDYGYTF; cdr3_nt: TGTGCCAGCAGCACCCCGGGACAGGACTATGGCTACACCTTC
clone_size: NA; d_call: NA; v_call: TRBV19; j_call: TRBJ1-1; cdr3_aa: CASSIGQRETTVNTEAFF; cdr3_nt: TGTGCCAGTAGTATCGGTCAGAGGGAAACCACCGTGAACACTGAAGCTTTCTTT
clone_size: NA; d_call: NA; v_call: TRBV5-1; j_call: TRBJ1-2; cdr3_aa: CASSLSKSGTRGTYGYTF; cdr3_nt: TGCGCCAGCAGCTTGTCAAAATCCGGGACAAGGGGAACCTATGGCTACACCTTC
clone_size: NA; d_call: TRBD1; v_call: TRBV4-2; j_call: TRBJ1-1; cdr3_aa: CASSVGQVWNTEAFF; cdr3_nt: TGTGCCAGCAGCGTCGGACAGGTTTGGAACACTGAAGCTTTCTTT
clone_size: NA; d_call: NA; v_call: TRBV6-5; j_call: TRBJ1-1; cdr3_aa: CASSRGDEAFF; cdr3_nt: TGTGCCAGCAGTCGGGGTGATGAAGCTTTCTTT
clone_size: NA; d_call: NA; v_call: TRBV6-2/TRBV6-3; j_call: TRBJ2-7; cdr3_aa: CASSWAGTYEQYF; cdr3_nt: TGTGCCAGCAGTTGGGCAGGAACCTACGAGCAGTACTTC
clone_size: NA; d_call: NA; v_call: TRBV2; j_call: TRBJ1-2; cdr3_aa: CASRRAPTGIYGYTF; cdr3_nt: TGTGCCAGCAGAAGAGCGCCAACAGGGATCTATGGCTACACCTTC
clone_size: NA; d_call: TRBD1; v_call: TRBV2; j_call: TRBJ1-1; cdr3_aa: CASSEGQGMNTEAFF; cdr3_nt: TGTGCCAGCAGTGAGGGACAGGGGATGAACACTGAAGCTTTCTTT
clone_size: NA; d_call: NA; v_call: TRBV18; j_call: TRBJ1-1; cdr3_aa: CASSPNTWTASNTEAFF; cdr3_nt: TGTGCCAGCTCCCCCAACACCTGGACAGCCTCGAACACTGAAGCTTTCTTT
clone_size: NA; d_call: NA; v_call: TRBV18; j_call: TRBJ2-5; cdr3_aa: CASSPSKETQYF; cdr3_nt: TGTGCCAGCTCACCCAGTAAAGAGACCCAGTACTTC